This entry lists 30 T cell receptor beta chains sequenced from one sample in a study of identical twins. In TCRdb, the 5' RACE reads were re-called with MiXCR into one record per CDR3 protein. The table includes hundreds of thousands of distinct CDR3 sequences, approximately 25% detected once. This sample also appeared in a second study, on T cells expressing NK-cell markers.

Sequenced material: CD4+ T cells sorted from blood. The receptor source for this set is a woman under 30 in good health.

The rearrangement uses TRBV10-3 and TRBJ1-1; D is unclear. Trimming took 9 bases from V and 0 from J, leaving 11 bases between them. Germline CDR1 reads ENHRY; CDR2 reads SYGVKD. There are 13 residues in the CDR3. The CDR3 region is CAIESVVNTEAFF. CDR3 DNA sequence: TGTGCCATTGAGTCGGTGGTGAACACTGAAGCTTTCTTT.

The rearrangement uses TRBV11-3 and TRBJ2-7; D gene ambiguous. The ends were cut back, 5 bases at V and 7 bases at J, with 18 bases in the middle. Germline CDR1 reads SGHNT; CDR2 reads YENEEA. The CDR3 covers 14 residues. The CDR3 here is CASSRRAVHEEQYF. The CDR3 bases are TGTGCCAGCAGCCGCCGGGCAGTCCATGAGGAGCAGTACTTC.

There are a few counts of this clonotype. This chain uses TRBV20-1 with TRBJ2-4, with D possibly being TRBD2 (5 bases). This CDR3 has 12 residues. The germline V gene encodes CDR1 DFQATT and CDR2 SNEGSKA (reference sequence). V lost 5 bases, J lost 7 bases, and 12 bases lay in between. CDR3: CSALTTSNIQYF. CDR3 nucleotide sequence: TGCAGTGCTCTCACCACTAGTAACATTCAGTACTTC.

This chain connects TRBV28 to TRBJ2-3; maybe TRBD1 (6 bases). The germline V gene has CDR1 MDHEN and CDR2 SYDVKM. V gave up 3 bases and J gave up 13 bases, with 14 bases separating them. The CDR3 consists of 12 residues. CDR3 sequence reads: CASSFQAGVKYF. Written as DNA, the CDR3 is TGTGCCAGCAGTTTCCAGGCAGGGGTGAAGTATTTT.

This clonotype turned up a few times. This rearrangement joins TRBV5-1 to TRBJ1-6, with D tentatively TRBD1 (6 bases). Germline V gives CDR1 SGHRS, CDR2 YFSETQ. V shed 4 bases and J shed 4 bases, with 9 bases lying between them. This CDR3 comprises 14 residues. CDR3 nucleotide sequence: TGCGCCAGCAGCCAGGGGTTTTATAATTCACCCCTCCACTTT. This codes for CASSQGFYNSPLHF.

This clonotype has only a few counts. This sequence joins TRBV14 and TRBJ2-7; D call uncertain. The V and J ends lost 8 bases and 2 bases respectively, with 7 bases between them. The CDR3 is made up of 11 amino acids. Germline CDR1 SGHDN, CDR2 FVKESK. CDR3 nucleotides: TGTGCCAGCGGGAAACCCTACGAGCAGTACTTC. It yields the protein CASGKPYEQYF.

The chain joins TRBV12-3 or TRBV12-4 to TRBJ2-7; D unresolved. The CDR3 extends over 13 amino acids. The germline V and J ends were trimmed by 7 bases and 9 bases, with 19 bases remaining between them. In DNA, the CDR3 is TGTGCCAGCACGCTGTCGGGCACCCCCTTGCAGTACTTC. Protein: CASTLSGTPLQYF.

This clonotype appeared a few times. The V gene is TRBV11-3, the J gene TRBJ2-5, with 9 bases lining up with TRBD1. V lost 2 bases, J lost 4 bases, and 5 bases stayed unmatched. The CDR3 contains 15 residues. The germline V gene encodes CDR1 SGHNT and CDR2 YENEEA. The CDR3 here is CASSLIWDRVETQYF. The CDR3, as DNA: TGTGCCAGCAGCTTAATTTGGGACAGGGTAGAGACCCAGTACTTC. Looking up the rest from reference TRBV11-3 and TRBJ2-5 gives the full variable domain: EAGVVQSPRYKIIEKKQPVAFWCNPISGHNTLYWYLQNLGQGPELLIRYENEEAVDDSQLPKDRFSAERLKGVDSTLKIQPAELGDSAVYLCASSLIWDRVETQYFGPGTRLLVL.

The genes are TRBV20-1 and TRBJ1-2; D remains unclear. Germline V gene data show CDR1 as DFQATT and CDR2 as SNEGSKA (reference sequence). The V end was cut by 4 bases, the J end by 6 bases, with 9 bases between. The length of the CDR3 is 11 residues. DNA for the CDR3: TGCAGTGCTACAGGTATCGATGGCTACACCTTC. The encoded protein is CSATGIDGYTF.

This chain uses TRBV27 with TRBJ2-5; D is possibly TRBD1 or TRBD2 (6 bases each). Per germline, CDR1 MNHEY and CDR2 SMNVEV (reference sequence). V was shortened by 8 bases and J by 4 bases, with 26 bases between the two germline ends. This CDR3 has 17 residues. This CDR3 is CASRKTRGGGMRETQYF. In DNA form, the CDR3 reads TGTGCCAGCCGAAAAACCAGGGGCGGAGGGATGAGAGAGACCCAGTACTTC.

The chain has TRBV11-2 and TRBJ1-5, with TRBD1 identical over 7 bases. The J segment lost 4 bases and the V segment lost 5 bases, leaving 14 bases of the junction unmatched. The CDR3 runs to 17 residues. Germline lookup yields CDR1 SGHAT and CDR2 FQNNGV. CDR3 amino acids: CASSIVARDSQNQPQHF. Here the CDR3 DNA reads TGTGCCAGCAGCATTGTCGCGAGGGACAGCCAAAATCAGCCCCAGCATTTT.

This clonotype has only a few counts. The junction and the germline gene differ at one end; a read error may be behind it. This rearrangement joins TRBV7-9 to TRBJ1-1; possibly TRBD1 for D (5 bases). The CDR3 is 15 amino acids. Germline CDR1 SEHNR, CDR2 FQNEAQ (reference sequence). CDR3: CSSSLVYGGGTEAFF. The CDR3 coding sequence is TGTTCCAGCAGCTTAGTTTATGGGGGGGGCACTGAAGCTTTCTTT.

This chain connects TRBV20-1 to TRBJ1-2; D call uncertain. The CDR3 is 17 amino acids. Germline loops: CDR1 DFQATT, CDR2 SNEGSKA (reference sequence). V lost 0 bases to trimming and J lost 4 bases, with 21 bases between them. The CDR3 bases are TGCAGTGCTAGAGAAGCTCAAAGGGCCCGAAAATTCTATGGCTACACCTTC. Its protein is CSAREAQRARKFYGYTF.

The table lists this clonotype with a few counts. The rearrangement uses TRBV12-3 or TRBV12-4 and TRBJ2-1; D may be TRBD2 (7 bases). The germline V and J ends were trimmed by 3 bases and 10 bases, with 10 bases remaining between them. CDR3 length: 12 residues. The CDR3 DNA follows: TGTGCCAGCAGTTTTAGGGGGGGGGAGCAGTTCTTC. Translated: CASSFRGGEQFF.

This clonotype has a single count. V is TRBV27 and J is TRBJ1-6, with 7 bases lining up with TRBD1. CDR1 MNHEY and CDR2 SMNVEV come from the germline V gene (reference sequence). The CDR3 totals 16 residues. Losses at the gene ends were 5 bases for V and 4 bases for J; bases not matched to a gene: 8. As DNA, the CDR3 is TGTGCCAGCAGTCGGAAGGGGGCCGCGTATAATTCACCCCTCCACTTT. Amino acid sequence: CASSRKGAAYNSPLHF.

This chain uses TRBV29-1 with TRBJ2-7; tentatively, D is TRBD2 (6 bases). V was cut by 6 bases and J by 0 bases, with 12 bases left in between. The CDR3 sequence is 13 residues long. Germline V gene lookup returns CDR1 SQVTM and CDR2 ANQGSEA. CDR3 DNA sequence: TGCAGCGTGGGGGAGGAAGGCTCCTACGAGCAGTACTTC. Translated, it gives CSVGEEGSYEQYF.

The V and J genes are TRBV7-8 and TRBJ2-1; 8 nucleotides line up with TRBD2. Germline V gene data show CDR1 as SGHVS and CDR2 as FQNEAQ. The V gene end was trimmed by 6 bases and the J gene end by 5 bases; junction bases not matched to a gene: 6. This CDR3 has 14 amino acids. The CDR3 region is CASRRLALDNEQFF. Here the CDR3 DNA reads TGTGCCAGCAGAAGACTAGCGCTAGACAATGAGCAGTTCTTC.

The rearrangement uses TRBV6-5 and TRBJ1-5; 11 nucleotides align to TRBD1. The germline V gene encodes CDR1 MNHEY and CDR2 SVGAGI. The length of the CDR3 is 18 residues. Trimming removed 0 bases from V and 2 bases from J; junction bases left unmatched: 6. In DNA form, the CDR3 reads TGTGCCAGCAGTTACTCAGGACAGGGGGCAACCGGCAATCAGCCCCAGCATTTT. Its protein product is CASSYSGQGATGNQPQHF.

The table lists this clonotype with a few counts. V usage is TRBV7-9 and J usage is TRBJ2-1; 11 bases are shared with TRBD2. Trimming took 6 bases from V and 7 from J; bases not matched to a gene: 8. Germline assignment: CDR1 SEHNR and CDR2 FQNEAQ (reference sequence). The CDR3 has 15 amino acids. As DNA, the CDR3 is TGTGCCAGCAGACCCACTAGCGGGAGTAAGAATGAGCAGTTCTTC. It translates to CASRPTSGSKNEQFF.

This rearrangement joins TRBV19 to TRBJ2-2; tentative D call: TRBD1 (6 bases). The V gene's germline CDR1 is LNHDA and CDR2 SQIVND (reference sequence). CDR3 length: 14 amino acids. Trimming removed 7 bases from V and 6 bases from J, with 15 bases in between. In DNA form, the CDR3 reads TGTGCCAGTACATGGGGGCTCGAGGCCGGGGAGCTGTTTTTT. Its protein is CASTWGLEAGELFF. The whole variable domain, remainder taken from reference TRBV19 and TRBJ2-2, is DGGITQSPKYLFRKEGQNVTLSCEQNLNHDAMYWYRQDPGQGLRLIYYSQIVNDFQKGDIAEGYSVSREKKESFPLTVTSAQKNPTAFYLCASTWGLEAGELFFGEGSRLTVL.

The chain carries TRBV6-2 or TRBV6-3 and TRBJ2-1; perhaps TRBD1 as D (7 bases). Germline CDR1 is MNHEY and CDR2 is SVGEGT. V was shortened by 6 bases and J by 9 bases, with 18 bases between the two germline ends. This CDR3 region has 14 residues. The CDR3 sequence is CASSTRGRGAEQFF. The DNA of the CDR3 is TGTGCCAGCAGCACCCGGGGCAGGGGGGCTGAGCAGTTCTTC.

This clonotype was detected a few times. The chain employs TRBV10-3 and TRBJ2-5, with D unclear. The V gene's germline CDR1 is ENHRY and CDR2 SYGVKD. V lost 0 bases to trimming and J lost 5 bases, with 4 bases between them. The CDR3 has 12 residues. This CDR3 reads CAISESSETQYF. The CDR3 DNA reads TGTGCCATCAGTGAGTCTTCGGAGACCCAGTACTTC.

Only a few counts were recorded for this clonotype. The CDR3 here is CASSLSSYGYTF. CDR3 bases: TGTGCCAGCAGCTTATCTAGCTATGGCTACACCTTC. J is TRBJ1-2 and V is TRBV5-6, with unresolved D. Germline CDR1 and CDR2: SGHDT and YYEEEE. The CDR3 length is 12 residues. V shed 2 bases and J shed 4 bases, with 6 bases lying between them.

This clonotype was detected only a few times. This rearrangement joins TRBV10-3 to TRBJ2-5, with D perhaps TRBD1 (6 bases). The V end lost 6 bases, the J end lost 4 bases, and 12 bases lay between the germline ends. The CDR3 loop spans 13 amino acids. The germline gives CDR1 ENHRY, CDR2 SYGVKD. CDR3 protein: CAISTAGVETQYF. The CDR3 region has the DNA TGTGCCATCAGCACGGCAGGGGTAGAGACCCAGTACTTC.

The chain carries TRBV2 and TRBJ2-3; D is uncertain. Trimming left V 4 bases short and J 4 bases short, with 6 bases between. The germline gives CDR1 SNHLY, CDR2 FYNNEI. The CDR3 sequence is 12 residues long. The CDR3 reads CASSVLADTQYF. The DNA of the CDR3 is TGTGCCAGCAGTGTCCTAGCAGATACGCAGTATTTT. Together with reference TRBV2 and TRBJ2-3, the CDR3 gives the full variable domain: EPEVTQTPSHQVTQMGQEVILRCVPISNHLYFYWYRQILGQKVEFLVSFYNNEISEKSEIFDDQFSVERPDGSNFTLKIRSTKLEDSAMYFCASSVLADTQYFGPGTRLTVL.

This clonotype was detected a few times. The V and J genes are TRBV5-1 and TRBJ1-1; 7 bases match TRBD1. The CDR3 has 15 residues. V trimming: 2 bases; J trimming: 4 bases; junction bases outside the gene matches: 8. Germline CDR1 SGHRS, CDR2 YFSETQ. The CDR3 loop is CASSFLTGRGTEAFF. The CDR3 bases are TGCGCCAGCAGCTTTCTGACAGGGCGAGGCACTGAAGCTTTCTTT.

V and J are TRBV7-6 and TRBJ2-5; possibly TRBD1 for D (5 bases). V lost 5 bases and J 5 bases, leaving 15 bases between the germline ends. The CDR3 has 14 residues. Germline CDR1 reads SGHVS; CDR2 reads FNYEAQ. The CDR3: CASSPQLGAETQYF. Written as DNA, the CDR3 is TGTGCCAGCAGCCCCCAGTTAGGGGCGGAGACCCAGTACTTC.

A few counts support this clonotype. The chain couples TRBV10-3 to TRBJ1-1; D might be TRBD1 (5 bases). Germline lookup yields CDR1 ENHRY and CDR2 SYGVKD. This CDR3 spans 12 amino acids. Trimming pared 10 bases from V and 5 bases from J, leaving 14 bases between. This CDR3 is CATWGPGTEAFF. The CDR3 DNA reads TGTGCCACCTGGGGCCCAGGAACTGAAGCTTTCTTT.

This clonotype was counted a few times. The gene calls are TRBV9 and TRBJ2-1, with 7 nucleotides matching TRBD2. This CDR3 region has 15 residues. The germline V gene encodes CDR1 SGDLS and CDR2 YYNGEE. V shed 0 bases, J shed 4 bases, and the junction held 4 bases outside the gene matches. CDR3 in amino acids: CASSVDLAVYNEQFF. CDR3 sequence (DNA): TGTGCCAGCAGCGTAGACCTAGCGGTTTACAATGAGCAGTTCTTC.

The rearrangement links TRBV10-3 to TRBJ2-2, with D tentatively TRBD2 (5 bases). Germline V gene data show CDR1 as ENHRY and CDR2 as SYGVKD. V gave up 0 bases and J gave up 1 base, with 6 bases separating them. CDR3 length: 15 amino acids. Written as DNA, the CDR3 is TGTGCCATCAGTGAGTCGCGGGTGAACACCGGGGAGCTGTTTTTT. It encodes CAISESRVNTGELFF.